This TCR beta chain was captured in a study of T cells in Graves' hyperthyroidism and ophthalmopathy. What was amplified from RNA transcripts were TCR beta CDR3 regions. The HTBI set primed first-round TCR CDR3 RT-PCR. From the multiplex PCR reads, TCRdb called clonotypes with MiXCR, one entry per CDR3 protein. The table records about 92,000 distinct CDR3 sequences, over 50% of them present only once. Findings and caveats of the study: The model foresaw ophthalmopathy a median roughly 6.3 months prior to onset.

Pregnant or lactating patients were excluded, as were those with uncontrolled infection or other autoimmune disease. This CDR3 contains 17 residues. Germline CDR1 is SGHVS and CDR2 is FQNEAQ. V shed 1 base and J shed 5 bases, with 17 bases lying between them. This clonotype was counted at least ten times. Its specificity is not known. This TCR was sampled from a woman between 35 and 50 years old with Graves' hyperthyroidism. This chain connects TRBV7-8 to TRBJ2-2; the D gene is possibly TRBD2 (6 bases). The source material was blood. The CDR3 region is CASSLVSLGSWTGELFF. The CDR3 nucleotides read TGTGCCAGCAGCTTAGTCTCCCTCGGGAGTTGGACCGGGGAGCTGTTTTTT.